The following is a T cell receptor (beta chain) sequence with its context. Its cognate antigen is unknown. Whole-study findings and limits: Larger-cohort validation covered only one TCR beta V-J rearrangement. Greatest tumor Treg TCR overlap was with tumor naive CD4+ cells. In terms of TCR gene usage, tumor memory CD4+ T cells clustered together with blood and lymph node memory CD4+ cells, as well as with lymph node naive CD4+ cells.

Treg sorting used a CD4+CD25+CD127-/low gate. Germline-derived CDR1 and CDR2 are SGHTA and FQGNSA. The V and J ends lost 5 bases and 6 bases respectively, with 14 bases between them. The CDR3 length is 14 residues. After constant-region reverse-primer amplification, full-length variable regions underwent semi-nested PCR with Nested Universal Primer A. From the 5' RACE reads, TCRdb called clonotypes with MiXCR, one entry per CDR3 protein. The sample consists of tens of thousands of distinct CDR3 sequences, roughly 28% of them appearing once. This TCR derives from a female donor with breast cancer. The rearrangement joins TRBV7-2 to TRBJ2-1; D might be TRBD1 (7 bases). The sequencing sample was made of tumor-infiltrating Tregs sorted from the breast tumor. The CDR3 here is CASSLRQGGNEQFF. In DNA, the CDR3 is TGTGCCAGCAGCCTCAGACAGGGAGGCAATGAGCAGTTCTTC.